A selection of T cell receptor beta chains follows, all from one sample in a study of shared clonotypes between healthy human individuals. The data were produced by immunoSEQ multiplex PCR, yet TCRdb's version contains in-frame clones alone and is incomplete. The data show under 550,000 clones, almost 97% seen once. Sequenced sample: naive CD4+ T cells sorted from blood. These receptors came from a woman under 40 in good health. The CDR3 runs from the conserved cysteine through the conserved F or W.

V	J	CDR3
TRBV5-1	TRBJ2-3	CASSFGDTQYF
TRBV10-3	TRBJ2-6	CAISESPGRAFSSGANVLTF
TRBV28	TRBJ2-1	CASSPTGQGYNEQFF
TRBV7-9	TRBJ2-3	CASSPVEYSTQYF
TRBV5-5	TRBJ2-7	CASSPTGVPYEQYF
TRBV7-2	TRBJ2-7	CASSLGGDRRTSEQYF
TRBV28	TRBJ1-5	CASSFDRVNQPQHF
TRBV19	TRBJ1-1	CASTLDRGNTEAFF
TRBV6-5	TRBJ2-7	CASSYSRQGARNEQYF
TRBV6-5	TRBJ2-5	CASSGGLAGVWTQYF
TRBV10-3	TRBJ1-1	CAISEPEGPKPNTEAFF
TRBV27	.	CASSPHRGISYEQYF
TRBV7-2	TRBJ2-5	CASSRGVGGQETQYF
TRBV7-9	TRBJ1-2	CASSLGEGYGYTF
TRBV18	TRBJ2-7	CASSPSPRTTPSYEQYF
TRBV7-9	TRBJ2-2	CASSRGEGVVGELFF
TRBV10-2	TRBJ2-5	CASSKRGSGLAGGEGETQYF
TRBV7-9	TRBJ2-3	CASSPRTSGRVDTQYF
TRBV5-6	TRBJ1-2	CARPTPGQRSYGYTF
TRBV5-1	TRBJ2-5	CASSIRAQETQYF
TRBV6-5	TRBJ2-1	CASRPGLANNEQFF
TRBV5-1	TRBJ1-3	CASSPRTTNTIYF
TRBV2	TRBJ1-4	CASSEAGGRSEKLFF
TRBV5-6	TRBJ2-1	CASRRTGTAYNEQFF
TRBV28	.	CASSWGQGTYEQYF
TRBV28	.	CASRQRGAGTYEQYF
TRBV30	TRBJ2-7	CAWTGRYEQYF
TRBV11-2	TRBJ2-5	CASSLLQWGRGGETQYF
TRBV18	TRBJ1-1	CASSPPGFTEAFF
TRBV5-1	TRBJ2-2	CASSFSGERGELFF
TRBV5-4	TRBJ2-1	CASSDGEDSSYNEQFF
TRBV28	TRBJ2-7	CASSSTGAAYEQYF
TRBV27	TRBJ2-7	CASSLGGEQYF
TRBV5-1	TRBJ2-1	CASSLVEAGPYNEQFF
TRBV28	TRBJ1-5	CASKRIGSQHF
TRBV6-5	TRBJ2-7	CASSSPGSYEQYF
TRBV25-1	TRBJ2-1	CASGAGLAGAPPEQFF
TRBV28	TRBJ1-2	CASSLTDSGYTF
TRBV9	TRBJ1-3	CASSPETRHRGQLDTIYF
TRBV10-3	TRBJ2-6	CAIRQGSGANVLTF
TRBV25-1	TRBJ2-6	CASSELGGANVLTF
TRBV15	TRBJ2-1	CATSRDFGTSGYNEQFF
TRBV5-4	TRBJ2-7	CASSLFYSDSYEQYF
TRBV30	.	CAWSVGPGSTHEQYF
TRBV19	TRBJ1-1	CASSIWRSNTEAFF
TRBV5-1	TRBJ2-3	CASSLAAESHTQYF
TRBV10-1	TRBJ2-5	CASSPAGGETQYF
TRBV11-2	TRBJ1-5	CASSSDSYSNQPQHF
TRBV6-5	TRBJ2-2	CASSYGRVRAGELFF
TRBV28	TRBJ1-2	CASSPPTGAPWGAGYTF